The 5 T cell receptor beta chains reported below all come from one sample, sequenced in a study of beta chain features in type 1 diabetes. Expressed TCRB transcripts were sequenced, since all the RNA that had been isolated was reverse transcribed. Libraries were prepared by immunoSEQ multiplex PCR; TCRdb keeps only in-frame clonotypes and omits some of them. The repertoire consists of approximately 330,000 clones, with approximately 10% occurring once and the leading ten covering under 0.02%. Sequencing was performed on naive CD4+ T cells from blood. The receptors here all came from a woman aged 25 to 39 in good health.

The rearrangement uses TRBV6-1 and TRBJ1-2, with D uncertain. This CDR3 region has 13 residues. Trimming took 4 bases from V and 7 from J, leaving 13 bases between them. Germline V gene data show CDR1 as MNHNS and CDR2 as SASEGT. The CDR3 DNA reads TGTGCCAGCAGTGTGTTCGGGTATGCTGGCTACACCTTC. Its protein product is CASSVFGYAGYTF.

The sample holds a few counts of this clone. The gene calls are TRBV6-5 and TRBJ2-3, with TRBD2 identical over 7 bases. Germline V lookup: CDR1 MNHEY, CDR2 SVGAGI. The CDR3 length is 14 residues. V lost 2 bases to trimming and J lost 4 bases; unmatched junction nucleotides: 3. The CDR3 reads CASSYKAGSDTQYF. In DNA, the CDR3 is TGTGCCAGCAGTTACAAAGCGGGATCAGATACGCAGTATTTT.

This clone has more than one count but fewer than ten. The rearrangement links TRBV6-4 to TRBJ2-5, with D possibly TRBD2 on 6 matching bases. V lost 3 bases and J 1 base, leaving 12 bases between the germline ends. The CDR3 is 15 residues long. Germline CDR1 and CDR2: MRHNA and SNTAGT. The CDR3 DNA is TGTGCCAGCAGTGAAGGTTTCGGGAGCCAAGAGACCCAGTACTTC. Its translation: CASSEGFGSQETQYF.

The chain combines TRBV7-2 with TRBJ2-1, with D tentatively TRBD1 (6 bases). Per germline, CDR1 SGHTA and CDR2 FQGNSA. CDR3 length equals 15 residues. Between the trimmed V and J ends, which lost 2 bases and 5 bases, there was a span of 13 bases. CDR3 bases: TGTGCCAGCAGCTTACAGGGGCTCAGGAACAATGAGCAGTTCTTC. Its translation is CASSLQGLRNNEQFF.

This clone was seen a few times. The V and J genes are TRBV5-1 and TRBJ1-5; possibly TRBD1 for D (6 bases). The CDR3 extends over 15 amino acids. CDR1 is SGHRS and CDR2 is YFSETQ in the germline V gene. Trimming took off 0 bases at V and 3 bases at J, with 10 bases between the two ends. In DNA, the CDR3 is TGCGCCAGCAGCTTGGATCAGGGGCCCAATCAGCCCCAGCATTTT. It translates to CASSLDQGPNQPQHF.